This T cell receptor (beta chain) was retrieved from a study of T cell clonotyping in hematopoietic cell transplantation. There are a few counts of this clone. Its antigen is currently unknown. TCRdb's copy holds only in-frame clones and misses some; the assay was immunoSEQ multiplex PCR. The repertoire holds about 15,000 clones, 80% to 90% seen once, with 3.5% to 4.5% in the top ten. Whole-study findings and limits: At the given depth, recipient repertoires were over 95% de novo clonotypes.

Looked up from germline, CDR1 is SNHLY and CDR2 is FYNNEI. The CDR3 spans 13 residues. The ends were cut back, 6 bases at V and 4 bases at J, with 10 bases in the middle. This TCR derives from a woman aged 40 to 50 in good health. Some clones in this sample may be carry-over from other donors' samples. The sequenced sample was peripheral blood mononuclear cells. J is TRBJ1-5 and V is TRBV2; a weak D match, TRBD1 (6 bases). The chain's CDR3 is CASSSDSNQPQHF. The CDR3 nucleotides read TGTGCCAGCAGCTCGGACAGTAATCAGCCCCAGCATTTT.